The rows below give T cell receptor beta chains drawn from one sample of a study of tumor-infiltrating lymphocytes in primary liver carcinoma. TCRdb reanalysed the multiplex PCR reads using MiXCR and keeps one entry per CDR3 protein. Seen here are 330,000 or so distinct CDR3 sequences, around 60% observed once, and the top ten hold about 6.1%. Sequencing was done on a sample of peripheral blood. Receptors originate from a man between 40 and 49 years old with primary liver carcinoma and hepatitis B virus infection. CDR3s include the opening cysteine and the closing phenylalanine or tryptophan. The order of the fields is clone size, D gene, J gene, V gene, CDR3 protein, CDR3 DNA. The D gene is left open where the match is weak. Clone size is shown for a subset of rows, as once, few, many or a class of expanded clone.

clone_size: -
d_call: TRBD2
j_call: TRBJ2-5
v_call: TRBV11-2
cdr3_aa: CATNFDAGAQYF
cdr3_nt: TGTGCCACCAACTTTGACGCGGGGGCCCAGTACTTC

clone_size: many
d_call: TRBD1
j_call: TRBJ2-3
v_call: TRBV5-8
cdr3_aa: CASSPDQGADTQYF
cdr3_nt: TGTGCCAGCAGCCCCGATCAGGGGGCAGATACGCAGTATTTT

clone_size: -
d_call: -
j_call: TRBJ2-4
v_call: TRBV12-3/TRBV12-4
cdr3_aa: CASNSISGGNIQYF
cdr3_nt: TGTGCCAGCAATTCAATTAGCGGAGGGAACATTCAGTACTTT

clone_size: many
d_call: TRBD1
j_call: TRBJ2-5
v_call: TRBV12-3/TRBV12-4
cdr3_aa: CASSYDRGTETQYF
cdr3_nt: TGTGCCAGCAGTTACGACAGGGGAACAGAGACCCAGTACTTC

clone_size: -
d_call: -
j_call: TRBJ1-1
v_call: TRBV11-2
cdr3_aa: CVSSLVSTGRFHMNTEAFF
cdr3_nt: TGTGTCAGCAGCTTAGTCTCGACGGGCAGATTTCATATGAACACTGAAGCTTTCTTT

clone_size: many
d_call: TRBD1
j_call: TRBJ2-1
v_call: TRBV11-2
cdr3_aa: CASSLVRTGGGEQFF
cdr3_nt: TGTGCCAGCAGCTTAGTGAGGACAGGGGGCGGTGAGCAGTTCTTC

clone_size: -
d_call: TRBD2
j_call: TRBJ2-7
v_call: TRBV11-1
cdr3_aa: CASSLTSGITYEQYF
cdr3_nt: TGTGCCAGCAGCTTAACTAGCGGGATAACATACGAGCAGTACTTC

clone_size: -
d_call: -
j_call: TRBJ1-4
v_call: TRBV6-1
cdr3_aa: CASSEETGGEKLFF
cdr3_nt: TGTGCAAGCAGTGAAGAGACAGGAGGGGAAAAACTGTTTTTT

clone_size: -
d_call: TRBD1
j_call: TRBJ2-5
v_call: TRBV11-2
cdr3_aa: CASSLDQTGGETQYF
cdr3_nt: TGTGCCAGCAGCTTAGATCAGACAGGGGGAGAGACCCAGTACTTC

clone_size: -
d_call: -
j_call: TRBJ1-1
v_call: TRBV7-8
cdr3_aa: CASSLGPGWTEAFF
cdr3_nt: TGTGCCAGCAGCTTAGGCCCAGGTTGGACTGAAGCTTTCTTT

clone_size: -
d_call: -
j_call: TRBJ1-4
v_call: TRBV10-3
cdr3_aa: CAISPSGQDSEKLFF
cdr3_nt: TGTGCCATCAGTCCCTCCGGTCAGGATTCTGAAAAACTGTTTTTT

clone_size: -
d_call: -
j_call: TRBJ2-7
v_call: TRBV6-1
cdr3_aa: CASSEYSGLNYEQYF
cdr3_nt: TGTGCCAGCAGTGAGTACAGCGGACTAAACTACGAGCAGTACTTC

clone_size: -
d_call: -
j_call: TRBJ2-2
v_call: TRBV11-2
cdr3_aa: CASTLQPNGITGELFF
cdr3_nt: TGTGCCAGCACCTTACAGCCTAACGGAATCACCGGGGAGCTGTTTTTT

clone_size: -
d_call: -
j_call: TRBJ2-1
v_call: TRBV11-2
cdr3_aa: CANSLGGPSSEQSF
cdr3_nt: TGTGCCAACAGCTTAGGGGGACCCAGCAGTGAGCAGTCCTTC

clone_size: -
d_call: -
j_call: TRBJ2-3
v_call: TRBV5-1
cdr3_aa: CASSTARVGGDTQYF
cdr3_nt: TGCGCCAGCAGCACCGCCAGGGTGGGAGGAGATACGCAGTATTTT

clone_size: -
d_call: -
j_call: TRBJ2-7
v_call: TRBV14
cdr3_aa: CASSQAARERHEQYF
cdr3_nt: TGTGCCAGCAGCCAAGCCGCGCGGGAAAGGCACGAGCAGTACTTC

clone_size: -
d_call: TRBD2
j_call: TRBJ2-5
v_call: TRBV11-2
cdr3_aa: CASSPGATSGRQETHYF
cdr3_nt: TGTGCCAGCAGCCCGGGGGCGACTAGCGGGAGACAGGAGACCCATTACTTC

clone_size: -
d_call: -
j_call: TRBJ1-1
v_call: TRBV12-3/TRBV12-4
cdr3_aa: CASSLYTEASF
cdr3_nt: TGTGCCAGCAGTTTATATACTGAAGCTTCCTTT

clone_size: few
d_call: -
j_call: TRBJ1-5
v_call: TRBV12-1
cdr3_aa: CASRNDSTISNQPQHF
cdr3_nt: TGTGCCAGCAGAAATGACAGTACCATAAGCAATCAGCCCCAGCATTTT

clone_size: -
d_call: TRBD1
j_call: TRBJ1-6
v_call: TRBV5-4
cdr3_aa: CASSPTPGQGNSPLHF
cdr3_nt: TGTGCCAGCAGCCCTACGCCGGGACAGGGGAATTCACCCCTCCACTTT

clone_size: many
d_call: TRBD2
j_call: TRBJ2-1
v_call: TRBV5-6
cdr3_aa: CASSLLVPGLAGGPDNEQFF
cdr3_nt: TGTGCCAGCAGCTTGTTGGTACCGGGACTAGCGGGAGGGCCAGACAATGAGCAGTTCTTC

clone_size: once
d_call: TRBD1
j_call: TRBJ1-2
v_call: TRBV7-4
cdr3_aa: CASSLWGQGHYGYIF
cdr3_nt: TGTGCCAGCAGCTTATGGGGACAGGGCCACTATGGCTACATCTTC

clone_size: many
d_call: TRBD2
j_call: TRBJ2-1
v_call: TRBV4-2
cdr3_aa: CASSQDNKRSSGYYNEQFF
cdr3_nt: TGTGCCAGCAGCCAAGATAACAAGAGGTCTAGCGGGTACTACAATGAGCAGTTCTTC

clone_size: -
d_call: -
j_call: TRBJ1-1
v_call: TRBV12-3/TRBV12-4
cdr3_aa: CASSQPLWGENTEAFF
cdr3_nt: TGTGCCAGCAGCCAGCCTTTGTGGGGGGAGAACACTGAAGCTTTCTTT

clone_size: -
d_call: TRBD2
j_call: TRBJ2-1
v_call: TRBV11-2
cdr3_aa: CASSLVALTSGRIHNEQFF
cdr3_nt: TGTGCCAGCAGCTTAGTTGCGCTGACTAGCGGGAGGATTCATAATGAGCAGTTCTTC

clone_size: -
d_call: -
j_call: TRBJ2-7
v_call: TRBV11-2
cdr3_aa: CASSVGTGLASSYEQYF
cdr3_nt: TGTGCCAGCAGCGTTGGGACTGGACTGGCGAGCTCCTACGAGCAGTACTTC

clone_size: -
d_call: -
j_call: TRBJ2-7
v_call: TRBV24-1
cdr3_aa: CATSDYPPCMVRENRYEQYF
cdr3_nt: TGTGCCACCAGTGATTATCCCCCTTGTATGGTACGGGAGAATCGCTACGAGCAGTACTTC

clone_size: many
d_call: TRBD2
j_call: TRBJ2-7
v_call: TRBV29-1
cdr3_aa: CSVDGLAGGSYEQYF
cdr3_nt: TGCAGCGTTGACGGACTAGCGGGAGGATCCTACGAGCAGTACTTC

clone_size: -
d_call: TRBD1
j_call: TRBJ1-1
v_call: TRBV6-2/TRBV6-3
cdr3_aa: CASHSARTGSTEAFF
cdr3_nt: TGTGCCAGCCATAGCGCCAGGACAGGGAGCACTGAAGCTTTCTTT

clone_size: -
d_call: TRBD1
j_call: TRBJ2-7
v_call: TRBV11-2
cdr3_aa: CASNTGTGRTYEQYF
cdr3_nt: TGCGCCAGCAACACAGGGACAGGCCGAACTTACGAGCAGTACTTC

clone_size: few
d_call: -
j_call: TRBJ1-6
v_call: TRBV30
cdr3_aa: CARRTSPLHF
cdr3_nt: TGTGCCCGCAGGACCTCGCCCCTCCACTTT

clone_size: few
d_call: -
j_call: TRBJ1-1
v_call: TRBV6-5
cdr3_aa: CASSYSIAVLGKKNTEAFF
cdr3_nt: TGTGCCAGCAGTTACTCGATCGCCGTTTTAGGAAAGAAGAACACTGAAGCTTTCTTT

clone_size: -
d_call: -
j_call: TRBJ2-3
v_call: TRBV11-2
cdr3_aa: CASSLRRGYSTDTRYF
cdr3_nt: TGTGCCAGCAGCTTACGGAGGGGGTATAGTACAGATACGCGGTATTTT

clone_size: -
d_call: -
j_call: TRBJ2-3
v_call: TRBV5-6
cdr3_aa: CASSRGTDTKYF
cdr3_nt: TGTGCCAGCAGCAGGGGAACAGATACGAAGTATTTT

clone_size: -
d_call: -
j_call: TRBJ2-3
v_call: TRBV11-2
cdr3_aa: CASSLGTGTQYF
cdr3_nt: TGTGCCAGCAGCTTAGGAACTGGGACGCAATATTTT

clone_size: -
d_call: -
j_call: TRBJ1-1
v_call: TRBV29-1
cdr3_aa: CSVEGQRWTEASF
cdr3_nt: TGCAGCGTTGAAGGGCAGAGGTGGACTGAAGCTTCCTTT

clone_size: -
d_call: TRBD2
j_call: TRBJ2-3
v_call: TRBV11-2
cdr3_aa: CASSFSGRTTDTQYF
cdr3_nt: TGTGCCAGCAGCTTCAGCGGGAGAACCACAGATACGCAGTATTTT

clone_size: -
d_call: -
j_call: TRBJ2-3
v_call: TRBV11-2
cdr3_aa: CASSGRQDPIYRTDTQYF
cdr3_nt: TGTGCCAGCAGCGGGCGGCAGGACCCTATCTATCGCACAGATACGCAGTATTTT

clone_size: few
d_call: -
j_call: TRBJ2-1
v_call: TRBV14
cdr3_aa: CASSRTRTLSSYNEQFF
cdr3_nt: TGTGCCAGCAGTCGAACCCGGACTCTTAGCTCCTACAATGAGCAGTTCTTC

clone_size: -
d_call: -
j_call: TRBJ2-5
v_call: TRBV6-2/TRBV6-3
cdr3_aa: CASSYYEEETQYF
cdr3_nt: TGTGCCAGCAGTTACTATGAGGAAGAGACCCAGTACTTC

clone_size: few
d_call: -
j_call: TRBJ1-2
v_call: TRBV5-4
cdr3_aa: CASTPGTYNYGYTF
cdr3_nt: TGTGCCAGCACCCCCGGGACGTACAACTATGGCTACACCTTC